The source of this TCR beta chain is a study of molecular identifiers for immune sequencing clone quantification. Findings and caveats of the study: Clones exceeding 20 RNA copies carried over 97% of effector molecules but under 1% of naive-cell molecules. Spiked TCR RNA from one Jurkat cell reportedly showed up when mixed among one million naive cells.

Using a CD8+CD4-CCR7+CD45RA+ phenotype, naive CD8 T cells were sorted. This CDR3 contains 16 residues. Germline CDR1 SEHNR, CDR2 FQNEAQ (reference sequence). V dropped 3 bases and J dropped 0 bases, with 13 bases sitting between them. As regards this clonotype: Antigen unknown.

In preparing bulk TCR libraries, previously described methods and listed TCR primers were used. TCRdb analysed the PCR reads with MiXCR anew, one entry per CDR3 protein. The sample contains 490,000 or so distinct CDR3 sequences, around 23% of which appear only once. The V gene is TRBV7-9, the J gene TRBJ2-3, with D perhaps TRBD2 (7 bases). The sequenced sample was naive CD8+ T cells from blood, with Jurkat cell RNA spiked in. Subset specified: FACS-sorted CD8+CD4-CCR7+CD45RA+ naive T cells. The clonotype originates from a human donor in good health. Some libraries in this study had Jurkat cell RNA spiked in. In nucleotides, the CDR3 is TGTGCCAGCAGCTTTATGGGGGGGGCTAGCACAGATACGCAGTATTTT. Translation: CASSFMGGASTDTQYF.